A selection of T cell receptor beta chains follows, all from one sample in a study of OX40 agonist ivuxolimab in advanced cancers. Sequencing was performed with immunoSEQ multiplex PCR; in TCRdb, only in-frame clones are kept and a portion is missing. The sample lists some 64,000 clones; around 88% were seen once. Sample: CD4+ or CD8+ T cells sorted from blood, taken in a trial of the OX40 agonist ivuxolimab. These TCRs come from an adult with an advanced solid tumor such as melanoma, head and neck, liver or kidney cancer. Both conserved end residues are part of each CDR3. The D gene is left open where the match is weak. The size of a clone is reported for some rows only, either as once, few or many, or as a class for expanded clones.

length	size	J	V	D	CDR3	DNA
15	.	TRBJ2-7	TRBV27	.	CASSSRQAYSYEQYF	TGTGCCAGCAGTTCCAGACAGGCCTACTCCTACGAGCAGTACTTC
12	once	TRBJ2-3	TRBV7-3	.	CASSPSGDTQYF	TGTGCCAGCAGCCCCTCCGGAGATACGCAGTATTTT
14	.	TRBJ2-5	TRBV7-9	.	CASSWGGGQETQYF	TGTGCCAGCAGCTGGGGCGGCGGACAAGAGACCCAGTACTTC
14	.	TRBJ2-5	TRBV18	.	CASSPEALGETQYF	TGTGCCAGCTCACCGGAGGCCTTGGGAGAGACCCAGTACTTC
13	.	TRBJ1-6	TRBV7-2	.	CASSLELGSPLHF	TGTGCCAGCAGCTTAGAGCTAGGTTCACCCCTCCACTTT
14	.	TRBJ1-2	TRBV6-1	.	CASSTQLGAVGYTF	TGTGCCAGCAGTACCCAACTGGGGGCTGTTGGCTACACCTTC
13	.	TRBJ2-3	TRBV5-6	.	CASSLDSTDTQYF	TGTGCCAGCAGCTTGGACAGCACAGATACGCAGTATTTT
10	few	TRBJ2-7	TRBV7-9	.	CASSDYEQYF	TGTGCCAGCAGCGACTACGAGCAGTACTTC
13	.	TRBJ2-1	TRBV5-6	TRBD2	CASTEYQKSGGFF	TGTGCCAGCACCGAGTACCAAAAGAGCGGGGGGTTCTTC
15	.	TRBJ2-2	TRBV14	TRBD2	CASSRKFGGAGELFF	TGTGCCAGCAGCCGGAAGTTCGGGGGGGCCGGGGAGCTGTTTTTT
16	.	TRBJ2-1	TRBV15	.	CATSSPHWSSYNEQFF	TGTGCCACCAGCAGCCCACACTGGAGCTCCTACAATGAGCAGTTCTTC
13	.	TRBJ1-1	TRBV19	TRBD1	CASSRDRDTEAFF	TGTGCCAGTAGTAGGGACAGGGACACTGAAGCTTTCTTT
15	.	TRBJ2-3	TRBV7-7	TRBD2	CASSSLGGGTDTQYF	TGTGCTAGCAGCTCCCTCGGCGGGGGAACAGATACGCAGTATTTT
12	.	TRBJ2-1	TRBV28	.	CASALRYNEQFF	TGTGCCAGCGCCTTGAGGTACAATGAGCAGTTCTTC
14	.	TRBJ1-2	TRBV28	.	CASSSGQGAFGYTF	.
16	.	TRBJ1-2	TRBV7-9	.	CASSLPSPGVGYGYTF	TGTGCCAGCAGCTTACCCTCCCCAGGGGTAGGCTATGGCTACACCTTC
15	.	TRBJ1-2	TRBV28	TRBD1	CASSLRRQGALGYTF	TGTGCCAGCAGTTTAAGAAGACAGGGGGCACTTGGCTACACCTTC
14	.	TRBJ2-1	TRBV7-9	TRBD2	CASSFRSSGNEQFF	TGTGCCAGCAGCTTCAGGTCTAGCGGCAATGAGCAGTTCTTC
15	.	TRBJ1-5	TRBV18	.	CASSPRELHNQPQHF	TGTGCCAGCTCACCACGGGAACTACACAATCAGCCCCAGCATTTT
13	.	TRBJ1-1	TRBV7-9	.	CASRGGGDTEAFF	TGTGCCAGCAGAGGAGGGGGGGACACTGAAGCTTTCTTT
16	once	TRBJ2-2	TRBV6-1	.	CASSESGTLNTGELFF	TGTGCCAGCAGTGAGTCCGGGACACTTAACACCGGGGAGCTGTTTTTT
15	.	TRBJ2-3	TRBV9	.	CASSVAWGGGDTQYF	TGTGCCAGCAGCGTAGCTTGGGGCGGAGGAGATACGCAGTATTTT
18	.	TRBJ2-3	TRBV18	.	CASSPQPPGPTSTDTQYF	TGTGCCAGCTCACCTCAACCCCCGGGACCAACCAGCACAGATACGCAGTATTTT
16	.	TRBJ1-5	TRBV5-6	.	CASSFSGSNLNQPQHF	TGTGCCAGCAGCTTCTCCGGGTCGAACCTCAATCAGCCCCAGCATTTT
16	.	TRBJ2-7	TRBV18	TRBD2	CASSPGLAGKTYEQYF	TGTGCCAGCTCACCGGGACTAGCGGGGAAAACCTACGAGCAGTACTTC
14	.	TRBJ1-1	TRBV28	TRBD1	CASETGQGYTEAFF	TGTGCCAGTGAAACGGGACAGGGGTACACTGAAGCTTTCTTT
14	once	TRBJ2-7	TRBV18	.	CASSPQGSSYEQYF	TGTGCCAGCTCCCCGCAGGGCAGCTCCTACGAGCAGTACTTC
13	.	TRBJ2-7	TRBV6-6	.	CASNHPSTYEQYF	TGTGCCAGCAACCACCCCTCGACCTACGAGCAGTACTTC
15	.	TRBJ1-5	TRBV10-3	TRBD1	CAISGGTVNNQPQHF	TGTGCCATCAGTGGAGGGACAGTTAACAATCAGCCCCAGCATTTT
13	.	TRBJ2-7	TRBV18	TRBD1	CASSVGGGYEQYF	TGTGCCAGCTCAGTAGGGGGCGGCTACGAGCAGTACTTC
13	.	TRBJ2-5	TRBV19	TRBD1	CASTEQGAGTQYF	TGTGCCAGTACCGAACAGGGGGCCGGGACCCAGTACTTC
15	.	TRBJ1-5	TRBV16	.	CASSPGPGGTQPQHF	TGTGCCAGCAGCCCCGGTCCTGGGGGGACACAGCCCCAGCATTTT
18	.	TRBJ2-2	TRBV27	TRBD2	CATAGHKTSGVGVGELFF	TGTGCCACTGCGGGACACAAGACTAGCGGGGTGGGGGTCGGGGAGCTGTTTTTT
14	once	TRBJ1-2	TRBV9	.	CASSADGEPYGYTF	TGTGCCAGCAGCGCCGACGGGGAACCCTATGGCTACACCTTC
16	once	TRBJ1-1	TRBV7-6	.	CASSLDDRTVNTEAFF	TGTGCCAGCAGCTTAGATGATCGCACAGTGAACACTGAAGCTTTCTTT
14	.	TRBJ1-1	TRBV19	.	CASSIVRGSTEAFF	TGTGCCAGTAGTATAGTTCGGGGGAGCACTGAAGCTTTCTTT
14	.	TRBJ2-3	TRBV6-6	.	CASSRGGTTDTQYF	TGTGCCAGCAGCCGCGGGGGCACCACAGATACGCAGTATTTT
12	.	TRBJ1-2	TRBV13	.	CASSLGPNSHTF	TGTGCCAGCAGCTTAGGCCCCAATAGCCACACCTTC
15	.	TRBJ2-7	TRBV6-5	TRBD1	CASSYGTGSSYEQYF	TGTGCCAGCAGTTACGGGACAGGGAGCTCCTACGAGCAGTACTTC
14	.	TRBJ2-3	TRBV28	.	CASSQILKMDTQYF	TGTGCCAGCAGTCAAATATTAAAGATGGATACGCAGTATTTT
12	.	TRBJ1-1	TRBV7-9	.	CASSLAGTEAFF	TGTGCCAGCAGCTTAGCCGGCACTGAAGCTTTCTTT
13	.	TRBJ2-5	TRBV5-1	TRBD1	CASSAGGRETQYF	TGCGCCAGCAGTGCAGGGGGCCGAGAGACCCAGTACTTC
11	.	TRBJ2-5	TRBV5-6	.	CASSFSETQYF	TGTGCCAGCAGCTTCTCGGAGACCCAGTACTTC
13	.	TRBJ1-2	TRBV6-6	.	CASSSAGGYGYTF	TGTGCCAGCAGTTCCGCCGGTGGCTATGGCTACACCTTC
12	few	TRBJ1-5	TRBV19	.	CASRPGNQPQHF	TGTGCCTCAAGGCCTGGGAATCAGCCCCAGCATTTT
17	.	TRBJ2-5	TRBV5-1	TRBD1	CASSLRGGADLGETQYF	TGCGCCAGCAGCCTCCGAGGGGGCGCAGATCTGGGGGAGACCCAGTACTTC
16	.	TRBJ2-1	TRBV5-5	TRBD1	CASSLLGQGVGNEQFF	TGTGCCAGCAGCTTGCTGGGACAGGGGGTAGGAAATGAGCAGTTCTTC
14	few	TRBJ2-5	TRBV6-6	TRBD2	CASSYGLAEETQYF	TGTGCCAGCAGTTACGGGCTAGCGGAGGAGACCCAGTACTTC
14	.	TRBJ2-7	TRBV27	TRBD2	CASSLSSGSYEQYF	TGTGCCAGCAGTTTATCTAGCGGGAGCTACGAGCAGTACTTC
12	.	TRBJ1-2	TRBV28	.	CASKRAGGGYTF	TGTGCCAGCAAAAGAGCGGGGGGTGGCTACACCTTC
14	.	TRBJ2-7	TRBV9	TRBD1	CASSPNDRVYEQYF	TGTGCCAGCAGCCCAAACGACAGGGTCTACGAGCAGTACTTC
15	.	TRBJ2-7	TRBV30	.	CAWSERRDLGLEQYF	TGTGCCTGGAGTGAAAGACGGGACCTGGGGCTCGAGCAGTACTTC
15	.	TRBJ1-2	TRBV25-1	.	CASSESIGGAAGYTF	TGTGCCAGCAGTGAATCCATTGGGGGGGCGGCTGGCTACACCTTC
18	.	TRBJ2-6	TRBV18	TRBD1	CASSPVPSGGSGANVLTF	TGTGCCAGCTCACCGGTGCCTTCAGGGGGCTCTGGGGCCAACGTCCTGACTTTC
14	.	TRBJ1-2	TRBV4-2	TRBD1	CASSQEAGGYGYTF	TGTGCCAGCAGCCAAGAAGCAGGGGGCTATGGCTACACCTTC